The 2 T cell receptor beta chains given below trace back to one sample, sequenced in a study of identical twins (dated by TCRdb to between 2015 and 2016). The receptor library was made with 5' RACE. These reads were obtained on an Illumina HiSeq 2000. Starting from the raw public reads, TCRdb applied fastp trimming at Q25, assembled clones with MiXCR and retained in-frame beta chains. Identical CDR3 protein sequences are pooled into one entry, listed with their most common genes and DNA. The sample table lists under 250,000 distinct CDR3 sequences, around 10% of them with a count of one. 4% to 6% of the sample is taken by the ten largest. Source material: memory (CD45RO+) T cells sorted from blood. What the cell subset or site label conveys for this sample: CD45RO+ enriched T cells. The receptors originated from a woman younger than 30 in good health.

The V gene is TRBV9, the J gene TRBJ2-5; no reliable D call. Germline CDR1 is SGDLS and CDR2 is YYNGEE. The CDR3 extends over 15 amino acids. Trimming pared 0 bases from V and 0 bases from J, leaving 9 bases between. The CDR3 spells CASSVGSANQETQYF. The CDR3 DNA sequence: TGTGCCAGCAGCGTAGGCTCCGCGAACCAAGAGACCCAGTACTTC. The whole variable domain, filled in from reference TRBV9 and TRBJ2-5, reads DSGVTQTPKHLITATGQRVTLRCSPRSGDLSVYWYQQSLDQGLQFLIQYYNGEERAKGNILERFSAQQFPDLHSELNLSSLELGDSALYFCASSVGSANQETQYFGPGTRLLVL.

This clonotype was seen many times. The chain combines TRBV29-1 with TRBJ2-5; TRBD1 matches at 8 bases. This CDR3 region has 13 residues. Per the germline V gene, CDR1 is SQVTM and CDR2 is ANQGSEA. V lost 3 bases and J lost 4; bases outside the gene matches: 4. As DNA, the CDR3 is TGCAGCGTTGACGACAGGGGTGGAGAGACCCAGTACTTC. It specifies CSVDDRGGETQYF.